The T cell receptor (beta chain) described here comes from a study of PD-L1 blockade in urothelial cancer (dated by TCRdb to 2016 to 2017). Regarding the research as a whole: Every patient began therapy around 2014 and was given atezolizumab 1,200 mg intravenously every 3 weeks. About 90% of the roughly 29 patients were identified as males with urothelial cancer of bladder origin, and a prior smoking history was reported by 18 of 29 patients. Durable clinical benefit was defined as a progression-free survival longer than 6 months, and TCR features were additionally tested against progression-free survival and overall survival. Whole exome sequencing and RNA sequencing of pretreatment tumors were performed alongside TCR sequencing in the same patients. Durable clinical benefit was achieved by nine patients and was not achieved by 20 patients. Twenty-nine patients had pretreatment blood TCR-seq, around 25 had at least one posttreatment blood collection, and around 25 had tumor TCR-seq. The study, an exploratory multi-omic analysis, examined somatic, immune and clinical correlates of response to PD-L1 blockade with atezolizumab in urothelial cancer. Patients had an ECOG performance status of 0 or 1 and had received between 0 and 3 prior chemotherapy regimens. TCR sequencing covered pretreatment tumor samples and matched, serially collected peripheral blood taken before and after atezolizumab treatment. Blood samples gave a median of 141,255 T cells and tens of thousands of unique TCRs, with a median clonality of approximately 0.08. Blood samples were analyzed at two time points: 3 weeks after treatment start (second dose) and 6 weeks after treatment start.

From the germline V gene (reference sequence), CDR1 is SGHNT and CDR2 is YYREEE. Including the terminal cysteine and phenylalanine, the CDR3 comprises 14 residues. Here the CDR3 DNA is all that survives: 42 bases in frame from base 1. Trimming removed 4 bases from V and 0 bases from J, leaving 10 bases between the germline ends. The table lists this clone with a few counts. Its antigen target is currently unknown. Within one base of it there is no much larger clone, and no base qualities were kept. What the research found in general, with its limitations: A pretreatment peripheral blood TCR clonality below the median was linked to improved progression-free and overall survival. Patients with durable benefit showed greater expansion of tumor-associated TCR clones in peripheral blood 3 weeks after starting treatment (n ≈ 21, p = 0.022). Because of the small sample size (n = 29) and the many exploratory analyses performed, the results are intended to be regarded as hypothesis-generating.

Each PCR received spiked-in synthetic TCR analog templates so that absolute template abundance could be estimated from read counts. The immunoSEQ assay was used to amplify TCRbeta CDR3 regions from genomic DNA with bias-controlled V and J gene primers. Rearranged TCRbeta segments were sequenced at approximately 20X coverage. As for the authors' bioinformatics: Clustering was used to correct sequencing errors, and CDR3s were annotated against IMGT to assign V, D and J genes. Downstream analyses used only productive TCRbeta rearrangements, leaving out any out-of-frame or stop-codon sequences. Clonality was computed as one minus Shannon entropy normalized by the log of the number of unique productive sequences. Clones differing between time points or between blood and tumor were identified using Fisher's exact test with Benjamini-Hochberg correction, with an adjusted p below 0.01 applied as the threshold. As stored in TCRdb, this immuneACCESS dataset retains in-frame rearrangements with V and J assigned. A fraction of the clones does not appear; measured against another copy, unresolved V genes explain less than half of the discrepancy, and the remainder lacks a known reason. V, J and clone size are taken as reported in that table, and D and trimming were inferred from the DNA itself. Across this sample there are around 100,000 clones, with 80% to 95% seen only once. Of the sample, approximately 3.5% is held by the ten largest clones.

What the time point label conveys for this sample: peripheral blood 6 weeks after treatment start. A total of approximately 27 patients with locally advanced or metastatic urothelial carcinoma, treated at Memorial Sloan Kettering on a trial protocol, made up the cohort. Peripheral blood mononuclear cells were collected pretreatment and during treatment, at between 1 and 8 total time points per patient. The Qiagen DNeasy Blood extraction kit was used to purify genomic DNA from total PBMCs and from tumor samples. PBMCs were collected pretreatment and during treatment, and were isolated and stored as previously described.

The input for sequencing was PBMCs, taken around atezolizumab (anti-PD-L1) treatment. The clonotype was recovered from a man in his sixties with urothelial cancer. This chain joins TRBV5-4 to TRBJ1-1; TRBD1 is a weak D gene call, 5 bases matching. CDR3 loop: CASSPSGMNTEAFF. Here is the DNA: TGTGCCAGCAGCCCGTCAGGGATGAACACTGAAGCTTTCTTT.